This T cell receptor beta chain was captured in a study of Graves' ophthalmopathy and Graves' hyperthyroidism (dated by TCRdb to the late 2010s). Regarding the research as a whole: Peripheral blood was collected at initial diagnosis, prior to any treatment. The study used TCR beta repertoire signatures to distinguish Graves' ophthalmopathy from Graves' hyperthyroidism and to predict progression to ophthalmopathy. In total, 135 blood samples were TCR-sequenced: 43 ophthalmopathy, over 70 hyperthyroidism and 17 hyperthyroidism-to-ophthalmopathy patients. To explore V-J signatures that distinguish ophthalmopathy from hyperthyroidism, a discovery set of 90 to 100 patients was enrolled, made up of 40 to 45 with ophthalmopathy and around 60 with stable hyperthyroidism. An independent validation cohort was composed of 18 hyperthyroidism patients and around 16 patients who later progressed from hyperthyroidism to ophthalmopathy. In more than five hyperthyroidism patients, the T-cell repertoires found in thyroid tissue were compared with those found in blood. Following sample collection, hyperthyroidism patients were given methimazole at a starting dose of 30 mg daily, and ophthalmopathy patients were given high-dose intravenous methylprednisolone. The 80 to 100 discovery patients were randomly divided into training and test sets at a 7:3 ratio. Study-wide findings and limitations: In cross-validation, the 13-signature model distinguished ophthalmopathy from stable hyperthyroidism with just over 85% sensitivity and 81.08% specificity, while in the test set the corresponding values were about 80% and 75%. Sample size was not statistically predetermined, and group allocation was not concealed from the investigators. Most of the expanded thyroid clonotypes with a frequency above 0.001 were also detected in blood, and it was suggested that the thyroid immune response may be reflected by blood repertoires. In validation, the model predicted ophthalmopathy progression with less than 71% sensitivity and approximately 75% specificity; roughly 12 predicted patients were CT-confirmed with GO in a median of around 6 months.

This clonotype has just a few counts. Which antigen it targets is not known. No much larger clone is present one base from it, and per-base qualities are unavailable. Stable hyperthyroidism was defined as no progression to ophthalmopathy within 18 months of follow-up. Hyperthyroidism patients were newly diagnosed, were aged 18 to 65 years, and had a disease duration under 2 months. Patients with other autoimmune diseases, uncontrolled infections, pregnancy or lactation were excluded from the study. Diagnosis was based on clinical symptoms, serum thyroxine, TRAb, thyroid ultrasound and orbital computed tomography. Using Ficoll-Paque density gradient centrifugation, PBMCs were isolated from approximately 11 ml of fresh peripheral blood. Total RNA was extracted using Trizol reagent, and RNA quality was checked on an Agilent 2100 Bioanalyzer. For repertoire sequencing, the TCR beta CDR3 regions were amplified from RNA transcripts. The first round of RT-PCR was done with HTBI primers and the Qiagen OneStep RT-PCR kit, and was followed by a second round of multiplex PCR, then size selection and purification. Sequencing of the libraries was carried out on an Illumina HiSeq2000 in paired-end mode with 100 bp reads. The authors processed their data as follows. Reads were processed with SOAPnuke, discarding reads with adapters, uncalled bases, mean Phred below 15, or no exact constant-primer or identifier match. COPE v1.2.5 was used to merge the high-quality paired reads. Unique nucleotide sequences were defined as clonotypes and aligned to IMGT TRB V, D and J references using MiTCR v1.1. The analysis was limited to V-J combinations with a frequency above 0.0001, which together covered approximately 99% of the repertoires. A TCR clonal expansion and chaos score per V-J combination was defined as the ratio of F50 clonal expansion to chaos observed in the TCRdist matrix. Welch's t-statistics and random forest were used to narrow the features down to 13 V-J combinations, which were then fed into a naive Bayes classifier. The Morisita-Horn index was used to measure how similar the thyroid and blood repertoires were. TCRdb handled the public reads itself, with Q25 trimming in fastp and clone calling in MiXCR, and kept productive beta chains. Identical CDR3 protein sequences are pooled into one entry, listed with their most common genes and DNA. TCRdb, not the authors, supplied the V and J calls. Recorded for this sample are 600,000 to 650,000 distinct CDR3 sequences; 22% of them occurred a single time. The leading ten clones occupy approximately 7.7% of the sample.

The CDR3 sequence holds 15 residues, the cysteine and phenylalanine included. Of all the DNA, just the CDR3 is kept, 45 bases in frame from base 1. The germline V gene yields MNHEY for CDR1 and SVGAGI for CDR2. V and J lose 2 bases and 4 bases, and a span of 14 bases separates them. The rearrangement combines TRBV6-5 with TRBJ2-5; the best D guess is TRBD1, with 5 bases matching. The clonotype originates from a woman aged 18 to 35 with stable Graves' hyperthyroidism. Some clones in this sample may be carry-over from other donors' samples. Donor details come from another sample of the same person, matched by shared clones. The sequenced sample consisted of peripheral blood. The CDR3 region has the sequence CASSYGAKSRETQYF. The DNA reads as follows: TGTGCCAGCAGTTACGGGGCCAAGTCCCGAGAGACCCAGTACTTC.